This T cell receptor beta chain was captured by sequencing in a study of CD8 T cells in Susac syndrome. RNA in amounts of roughly 0.5 to 1 ug was reverse transcribed with random hexamers. An immunoSEQ multiplex PCR amplified TCR beta CDR3 over 54 Vbeta and 13 Jbeta. TCRdb analysed the immunoSEQ multiplex PCR reads with MiXCR anew, one entry per CDR3 protein. The top ten clones hold approximately 0.2% of a sample with some 300,000 distinct CDR3 sequences, 65% to 90% of them seen once. V lost 1 base and J lost 8, with 9 bases in between. Germline loops: CDR1 LNHDA, CDR2 SQIVND (reference sequence). The CDR3 is 13 amino acids. The TEMRA cells underwent FACS enrichment, while the CD8+ and CD4+ T cells underwent negative isolation. Study results and limitations: As the study acknowledged, the number of individuals in its TCR sequencing and HLA analysis was relatively small.

On this clonotype itself: The antigen is unknown.

The source material was CD8+ T cells from PBMCs. The receptor was derived from a human donor with multiple sclerosis. The rearrangement uses TRBV19 and TRBJ2-1; D remains unclear. The CDR3 loop is CASSIVRGDEQFF. CDR3 in DNA: TGTGCCAGTAGTATAGTTAGAGGAGATGAGCAGTTCTTC.